This T cell receptor (beta chain) appears in the sequencing data of a study of identical twins. Findings of the study overall: In drawing conclusions, the study used cross-sectional statistical analysis and did not follow the same donors. The more abundant beta clonotypes in cord blood had fewer insertions, and memory repertoires did not show this. Analyses of zero insertions could, in part, be confounded by invariant MAIT and iNKT cells.

TCRdb analysed the 5' RACE reads with MiXCR anew, one entry per CDR3 protein. The sample consists of around 340,000 distinct CDR3 sequences, about 10% of them appearing once. This clonotype was found a few times. The antigen is unknown. Sample: naive T cells sorted from blood. The TCR was taken from a woman aged 45-65 years in good health.

The CDR3 sequence is CSAPTSGRLHEQFF. The CDR3 DNA reads as TGCAGTGCCCCAACTAGCGGGAGATTACATGAGCAGTTCTTC. The chain employs TRBV20-1 and TRBJ2-1, with 11 nucleotides matching TRBD2. CDR3 length: 14 residues. J lost 8 bases, V lost 6 bases, and 9 bases had no gene match. Germline CDR1 is DFQATT and CDR2 is SNEGSKA (reference sequence).